The source of this TCR beta chain is a study of blood T cells in healthy people across ages (dated by TCRdb to the mid-2010s). About the full investigation: In model experiments, template switching captured about one uniquely barcoded TCR beta cDNA molecule for every two T cells. The study analyzed two additional independent replicas of 1 million unique cDNA reads from the same blood draw for two donors, one aged 18 to 29 and one aged 80 or older. The donors were split into four age groups: young (average about 15 years), middle-aged (39), aged (approximately 60) and long-lived (more than 80). Donors of different ages were randomly distributed across sequencing lanes to avoid experimental bias. Age-related changes in TCR beta repertoire diversity were measured in the study by deep sequencing normalized with unique cDNA molecular identifiers. What the study reported, not specific to this receptor: Since profiling was done on bulk unsorted PBMCs, naive and antigen-experienced compartments could not be conclusively compared. As age increased, observed TCR beta diversity per million T cells dropped in a roughly linear way, and a significant reduction was already evident by age approximately 40. Because the CMV infection status of the donors was unknown, age-related changes in expanded clonotypes may potentially have been confounded. Compared with the aged group, more naive CD4+ T cells, fewer expanded clones and increased TCR diversity were shown by the long-lived group, suggesting age selection. A strong correlation was found between observed TCR beta diversity and the percentage of naive T cells measured by flow cytometry. Estimates of total diversity based on one million sequenced T cells were considered lower bounds and underestimates.

As for this clonotype: No cognate antigen has been identified for it. Per-base qualities were not stored, and no clone one base away is much larger.

The CDR1 and CDR2 encoded by the germline V gene are MDHEN and SYDVKM. The CDR3 starts with the cysteine, ends with the phenylalanine, and has 14 residues. The only DNA kept is the CDR3, 42 bases in frame from the first base. Cut back by 3 bases and 1 base, the V and J ends lie 10 bases apart. Systemically healthy Caucasian individuals from Russia, around 38 in total and aged roughly 6 to 95 years, were included as donors. Each donor gave about 9.7 milliliters of peripheral blood, drawn into EDTA-treated Vacutainer tubes. Ficoll-Paque density-gradient centrifugation was used to isolate PBMCs, with at least 7 million per sample. Trizol reagent was used to extract total RNA from PBMCs, with at least 6 micrograms per sample. For every donor, flow cytometry on a PBMC aliquot measured the percentage of naive CD45RAhigh/CD27high T cells. Library generation was performed with 5' RACE. Sequencing instrument: Illumina HiSeq 2500. A second roughly 7 to 12 cycle PCR used a sample-barcoded 5' primer and a J-beta primer mix. Each TCR beta cDNA molecule received a unique molecular identifier from a template-switch 5' adaptor carrying 12 random nucleotides. Each sample yielded at least 2.5 million CDR3-containing paired-end reads. First-strand cDNA was synthesized from all RNA with the Mint cDNA synthesis kit, primed by a TRBC-specific oligonucleotide. After uracil-DNA glycosylase treatment, a first 18-cycle PCR used universal primers M1SS and BC2_uni_R on all cDNA. The study's own analysis went as follows. Each sample was normalized by randomly selecting 1 million high-quality reads, each carrying a distinct molecular identifier. Instead of being binned into consensus sequences, reads with shared molecular identifiers were discarded. MiTCR, run with a Q25 quality threshold and the strictest error-elimination algorithm, handled CDR3 identification, clonotype clustering and error correction. A nonparametric unseen species model using Euler transformation provided a lower-bound estimate of total TCR beta diversity. The public sequencing data were trimmed at Q25 with fastp and processed into clonotypes with MiXCR by TCRdb, which kept only in-frame beta chains. Records with the same CDR3 protein are collapsed into one entry carrying the most frequent genes and DNA. The V and J calls were determined by TCRdb, not by the authors. Across this sample there are about 1.4 million distinct CDR3 sequences, with 59% seen only once. Under 8.5% of the sample lies in the top ten.

The sequenced sample was blood. The chain couples TRBV28 to TRBJ2-7; no D gene call is confident. The clonotype comes from a man younger than 35 in good health. The nucleotide sequence reads as follows: TGTGCCAGCAGTTTTATTGGCCGATCCTACGAGCAGTACTTC. The translation is CASSFIGRSYEQYF.